This T cell receptor beta chain was recovered during a study of OX40 agonist ivuxolimab in advanced cancers. Turning to the overall study: The costimulatory receptor OX40 (CD134) was targeted by ivuxolimab, a fully human IgG2 agonistic monoclonal antibody. The dose-escalation cohort was around 83% male with a mean age of about 65 years, ranging from roughly 20 to 85. The monotherapy dose-escalation portion (N ≈ 50 patients) of the phase I ivuxolimab trial is reported in the paper. Partial responses occurred in three dose-escalation patients: two with cutaneous melanoma and one with hepatocellular carcinoma. Intravenous ivuxolimab was administered to patients every 2 weeks at six dose levels: 0.01, 0.1, 0.3, 1.5, 3 and 10 mg/kg. The purpose of peripheral TCRbeta sequencing was to test whether ivuxolimab changed TCR sequence diversity and led to clonal T-cell expansion. Patients were allowed to have had prior anti-PD-1, anti-PD-L1 or anti-CTLA-4 therapy, and around 40% of the dose-escalation patients had previously received checkpoint inhibitors. Of the roughly 52 dose-escalation patients, hepatocellular carcinoma was present in around 20, melanoma in about 15, renal cell carcinoma in 9 and head and neck cancer in 9.

The trial excluded patients who had a history of autoimmune disease or who were on systemic immunosuppression. Peripheral blood for TCR sequencing was collected from all dose cohorts at baseline, on cycle 4 day 1, and on cycle 7 day 1. Samples came from an open-label, multicenter, first-in-human phase I dose-escalation trial of ivuxolimab. Adults with locally advanced or metastatic melanoma, renal cell, hepatocellular, or head and neck squamous cell carcinoma were enrolled in the trial. Before TCR sequencing, CD4+ T cells and CD8+ T cells from peripheral blood were sorted into separate populations. As regards this clone: The antigen this receptor binds is unknown. Base qualities are not provided; no much larger clone lies one nucleotide away.

Overall study results and their limits: At doses of 0.1 to 3.0 mg/kg, clonal expansion of both CD4+ and CD8+ blood T cells was observed from baseline to week 6. Low levels of normalized T-cell clonal expansion were also seen in some nonresponding patients. Which antigens the clonally expanded peripheral T cells were specific for was not determined. In the 0.1-3.0 mg/kg groups, partial responders had among the lowest normalized peripheral clonal expansion, particularly in CD8+ T cells. After ivuxolimab, CD8+ T cells had more expanded clones than CD4+ T cells on average.

For sequencing of the TCRbeta CDR3 region, genomic DNA was extracted from the sorted cells. TCRbeta CDR3 regions were sequenced using the immunoSEQ Assay. TCRdb re-hosts the immuneACCESS table, in-frame sequences only. Its copies lack some clones; in the studies checked, an unresolved V gene accounts for under half of them, and the cause for the rest is not known. The sample contains 60,000 or so clones, less than 90% of them found a single time. The ten biggest clones cover more than 25% of the sample. Here the sequenced sample was CD4+ or CD8+ T cells sorted from blood, taken in a trial of the OX40 agonist ivuxolimab. The receptor was derived from an adult with an advanced solid tumor such as melanoma, head and neck, liver or kidney cancer.

The CDR3 region reads CASSWNRDSNQPQHF. The nucleotide sequence reads TGTGCCAGCAGTTGGAACAGAGATAGCAATCAGCCCCAGCATTTT. This chain joins TRBV6-5 to TRBJ1-5, with the D gene not confidently named. Between the V and J ends, shortened by 4 bases and 0 bases respectively, the junction contains 10 bases. From its cysteine to its phenylalanine, the CDR3 spans 15 amino acids. The read is trimmed to its CDR3 DNA, 45 bases read in frame from base 1. Looking up the germline V gene yields CDR1 MNHEY and CDR2 SVGAGI.